These 7 T cell receptor beta chains originate from one sample sequenced in a study of blood T cell repertoires in COVID-19. Sequencing used immunoSEQ multiplex PCR; TCRdb keeps in-frame clones, though not all of them. The table has 250,000 to 350,000 clones, about nine tenths seen once. The sequenced sample was PBMCs or T cells enriched from blood (not recorded which). Every receptor here comes from a woman between 45 and 65 years old who had recovered from COVID-19.

V is TRBV6-2 or TRBV6-3 and J is TRBJ2-5; weak D call: TRBD1 (5 bases). The CDR3 sequence is 14 residues long. The V end lost 5 bases, the J end lost 2 bases, and 12 bases lay between the germline ends. CDR1 MNHEY and CDR2 SVGEGT come from the germline V gene. CDR3 sequence (DNA): TGTGCCAGCAGTACCTCGCGGACACAAGAGACCCAGTACTTC. Protein product: CASSTSRTQETQYF.

The chain carries TRBV4-2 and TRBJ1-4, with D uncertain. Trimming took off 2 bases at V and 5 bases at J, with 3 bases between the two ends. Germline V gives CDR1 LGHNA, CDR2 YNFKEQ. The CDR3 sequence is 12 residues long. The DNA of the CDR3 is TGTGCCAGCAGCCAACTAAATGAAAAACTGTTTTTT. It translates to CASSQLNEKLFF.

The gene calls are TRBV4-2 and TRBJ1-4, with D perhaps TRBD1 (6 bases). Trimming cost V 1 base and J 8 bases, with 14 bases left between them. The CDR3 covers 15 residues. Germline V gene data show CDR1 as LGHNA and CDR2 as YNFKEQ. The CDR3 DNA follows: TGTGCCAGCAGCCAAGTTTCCAGGGGTAGCGAAAAACTGTTTTTT. It specifies CASSQVSRGSEKLFF.

Here the CDR3 reads CASTPLPGTGDNQPQHF. In DNA form, the CDR3 reads TGTGCCAGCACTCCACTTCCAGGGACAGGGGACAATCAGCCCCAGCATTTT. This chain connects TRBV28 to TRBJ1-5; 10 nucleotides agree with TRBD1. Per germline, CDR1 MDHEN and CDR2 SYDVKM. With 7 bases clipped from V and 3 bases from J, the junction kept 12 bases outside the gene matches. This CDR3 is built from 17 residues.

The V and J genes are TRBV7-8 and TRBJ1-2; D is undetermined. The germline CDR1 and CDR2 sequences are SGHVS and FQNEAQ. V was clipped by 2 bases and J by 8 bases, with 12 bases between them. The CDR3 totals 13 residues. CDR3 sequence (DNA): TGTGCCAGCAGCTTAAAGGCGGCCCGAGGCTACACCTTC. Translation gives CASSLKAARGYTF.

The chain joins TRBV7-9 to TRBJ2-7; the D gene is possibly TRBD2 (6 bases). The germline V and J ends were trimmed by 5 bases and 5 bases, with 13 bases remaining between them. Germline-derived CDR1 and CDR2 are SEHNR and FQNEAQ (reference sequence). CDR3 length equals 13 residues. The CDR3 DNA sequence: TGTGCCAGCAGCAAACGACTAGGCCACGAGCAGTACTTC. It translates to CASSKRLGHEQYF.

The V call is TRBV14, the J call TRBJ1-4, with D possibly matching TRBD1 (6 bases). Germline V gene sequence: CDR1 SGHDN, CDR2 FVKESK. This CDR3 region has 15 residues. Trimming stripped 2 bases from V and 0 bases from J, with 7 bases between. The DNA of the CDR3 is TGTGCCAGCAGCCAATCAGGGGCAACTAATGAAAAACTGTTTTTT. Translation gives CASSQSGATNEKLFF.